Listed below are T cell receptor beta chains from one sample, sequenced in a study of blood T cell repertoires in COVID-19. Sequencing was performed with immunoSEQ multiplex PCR; in TCRdb, only in-frame clones are kept and a portion is missing. The table shows around 200,000 clones, with 80% to 90% occurring only once. The sequenced sample consisted of peripheral blood. The receptors shown here come from a man aged 55 to 69 with acute or convalescent COVID-19. The CDR3 runs from the conserved cysteine through the conserved F or W. The D gene is left open where the match is weak. The size field is filled for only some rows; it gives once, few, many or a size class.

D gene	clone size	V gene	J gene	CDR3 DNA	CDR3 protein
.	.	TRBV24-1	TRBJ2-1	TGTGCCACCAGTGACCAAGAGTCGGAGGCCGCGGGGAATGAGCAGTTCTTC	CATSDQESEAAGNEQFF
TRBD1	.	TRBV7-2	TRBJ2-1	TGTGCCAGCAGCGACAGGACAGGGATTGACAATGAGCAGTTCTTC	CASSDRTGIDNEQFF
.	.	TRBV7-2	TRBJ1-6	TGTGCCAGCAGCGGACAAGAAAATTCACCCCTCCACTTT	CASSGQENSPLHF
TRBD2	.	TRBV28	TRBJ2-7	TGTGCCAGCAGTTCCCCGGGGGAGGGCCACTACGAGCAGTACTTC	CASSSPGEGHYEQYF
.	.	TRBV7-2	TRBJ1-1	TGTGCCAGCAGCTTAGCGCGGACAGACTCTAGAGGTGAAGCTTTCTTT	CASSLARTDSRGEAFF
.	.	TRBV2	TRBJ2-7	TGTGCCAGCAGCTATAACCCGACAGACCCGAGTGGGTCCGAGCAGTACTTC	CASSYNPTDPSGSEQYF
TRBD1	.	TRBV19	TRBJ2-1	TGTGCCAGTAGTCAACGGCAGGGGGCCTACAATGAGCAGTTCTTC	CASSQRQGAYNEQFF
TRBD2	.	TRBV12-5	TRBJ2-7	TGTGCTAGTGGTTGGACTAGCGGGGCCTACGAGCAGTACTTC	CASGWTSGAYEQYF
.	.	TRBV4-3	TRBJ1-5	TGCGCCAGCAGCCAAGATTTAGGGGTCAATCAGCCCCAGCATTTT	CASSQDLGVNQPQHF
TRBD1	.	TRBV6-5	TRBJ1-5	TGTGCCAGCAGGGACAGGGGAGACAGTCAGCCCCAGCATTTT	CASRDRGDSQPQHF
TRBD2	few	TRBV28	TRBJ2-7	TGTGCCAGCAGGGCTGAGTTTGCTAGCGGCTCCTACGAGCAGTACTTC	CASRAEFASGSYEQYF
TRBD2	.	TRBV7-9	TRBJ2-7	TGTGCCAGCAGCTTGTCCGGGACTAGCGGGAGCTACGAGCAGTACTTC	CASSLSGTSGSYEQYF
TRBD1	.	TRBV4-1	TRBJ2-6	TGCGCCAGCAGCCAAGTAGGGACAGGGGGCGCCGGGGCCAACGTCCTGACTTTC	CASSQVGTGGAGANVLTF
TRBD2	.	TRBV11-2	TRBJ2-3	TGTGCCAGCAGCCACCCCCCACTAAGCGGGAGGGCAGATACGCAGTATTTT	CASSHPPLSGRADTQYF
TRBD2	.	TRBV5-8	TRBJ2-2	TGTGCCAGCAGCTTTATGGGGACTAGCGAACCTCAGGGGGAGCTGTTTTTT	CASSFMGTSEPQGELFF
.	.	TRBV28	TRBJ1-1	TGTGCCAGCAGGCGGGCGCAAACTGAAGCTTTCTTT	CASRRAQTEAFF
.	.	TRBV7-9	TRBJ2-2	TGTGCCAGCAGCCTTACAGGGTCGGGCACCGGGGAGCTGTTTTTT	CASSLTGSGTGELFF
.	.	TRBV27	TRBJ2-3	TGTGCCAGCAGTCCACCCGGGAATACGCAGTATTTT	CASSPPGNTQYF
TRBD1	.	TRBV2	TRBJ1-4	TGTGCCAGCAGGGACAGGGGCAGGGAAAAACTGTTTTTT	CASRDRGREKLFF